This T cell receptor beta chain comes out of a study of T cell responses to AZD1222 COVID-19 vaccine. Study-wide background: Some second doses came at about 4 weeks and others at about 12 weeks; these were pooled. Notes on the study in general: Of the AZD1222 recipients, only five to seven were seropositive at baseline.

J gave up 12 bases and V 3 bases, and 4 bases lay outside the gene matches. CDR1 is ENHRY, CDR2 SYGVKD, per germline. The CDR3 has 12 residues. For this clone: The antigen remains unidentified.

Some clones are missing from TCRdb's copy, which holds only in-frame ones; the method was immunoSEQ multiplex PCR. The table lists roughly 200,000 clones, 85% to 95% of them singletons. The rearrangement uses TRBV10-3 and TRBJ1-4; 7 bases fit TRBD1. This specimen was peripheral blood, taken on day 0 of AZD1222 vaccination. The sequence came from an adult in good health. The CDR3 DNA follows: TGTGCCATCAGTGATAGACAGGGCCAACTGTTTTTT. Protein sequence: CAISDRQGQLFF.